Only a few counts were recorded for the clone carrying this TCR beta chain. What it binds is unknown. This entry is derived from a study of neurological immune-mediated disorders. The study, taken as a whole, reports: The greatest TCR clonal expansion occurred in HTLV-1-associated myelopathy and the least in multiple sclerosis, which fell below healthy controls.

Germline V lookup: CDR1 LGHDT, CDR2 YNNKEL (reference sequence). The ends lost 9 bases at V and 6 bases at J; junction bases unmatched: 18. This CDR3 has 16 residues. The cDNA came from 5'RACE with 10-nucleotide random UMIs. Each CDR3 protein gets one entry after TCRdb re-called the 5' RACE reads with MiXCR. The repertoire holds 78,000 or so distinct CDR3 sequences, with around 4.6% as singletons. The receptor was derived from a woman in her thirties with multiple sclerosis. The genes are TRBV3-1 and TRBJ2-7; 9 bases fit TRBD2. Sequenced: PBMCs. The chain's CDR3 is CARANDGGTSFLEQYV. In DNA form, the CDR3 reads TGTGCCAGAGCCAACGACGGTGGGACTAGCTTCCTCGAGCAGTACGTC.